A selection of T cell receptor beta chains follows, all from one sample in a study of T-cell memory formation after mild COVID-19. Each CDR3 protein gets one entry after TCRdb re-called the 5' RACE reads with MiXCR. Of approximately 240,000 distinct CDR3 sequences in the sample, about 17% were seen once. Sequenced material: PBMCs or a T cell subset sorted from them (not recorded which). These receptors all stem from a man between 18 and 35 years old who had mild COVID-19 (a few samples of this study predate the infection). Cell type and time point are not known. The CDR3 runs from the conserved cysteine through the conserved F or W. D genes are given only for firm matches. Rows give clone size only sometimes, using once, few, many, or a class for an expanded clone.

J gene	V gene	clone size	D gene	CDR3 protein	CDR3 DNA
TRBJ1-2	TRBV4-1	few	-	CASSQVGLNYGYTF	TGCGCCAGCAGCCAAGTCGGGCTTAACTATGGCTACACCTTC
TRBJ1-6	TRBV28	-	-	CASSPDLDSPLHF	TGTGCCAGCAGTCCCGATCTAGATTCACCCCTCCACTTT
TRBJ1-5	TRBV7-2	-	-	CASSFREGEQPQHF	TGTGCCAGCAGCTTCCGGGAGGGCGAGCAGCCCCAGCATTTT
TRBJ2-7	TRBV6-1	-	-	CASSEAVQLEQYF	TGTGCCAGCAGTGAAGCCGTCCAGCTCGAGCAGTACTTC
TRBJ2-3	TRBV4-1	few	TRBD2	CASSVGPAGVFTDTQYF	TGCGCCAGCAGCGTTGGGCCAGCGGGGGTTTTCACAGATACGCAGTATTTT
TRBJ2-5	TRBV2	-	-	CASTEGETQYF	TGTGCCAGCACCGAAGGGGAGACCCAGTACTTC
TRBJ2-4	TRBV5-6	-	TRBD2	CASSSLAGVNAKNIQYF	TGTGCCAGCAGCTCCCTAGCGGGGGTTAACGCCAAAAACATTCAGTACTTC
TRBJ2-1	TRBV5-1	-	-	CASSLESFTNEQFF	TGCGCCAGCAGCTTGGAGTCGTTTACGAATGAGCAGTTCTTC
TRBJ2-1	TRBV7-6	few	-	CASSKTQGFGEQFF	TGTGCCAGCAGTAAAACCCAGGGGTTTGGTGAGCAGTTCTTC
TRBJ2-2	TRBV20-1	-	TRBD2	CSARTSGGTGELFF	TGCAGTGCTCGGACTAGCGGGGGTACCGGGGAGCTGTTTTTT
TRBJ1-2	TRBV7-2	few	-	CASSPRRTNYGYTF	TGTGCCAGCAGCCCCCGGAGGACTAACTATGGCTACACCTTC
TRBJ1-6	TRBV27	-	-	CASSLMGWGSTLHF	TGTGCCAGCAGTTTAATGGGTTGGGGGTCGACCCTCCACTTT
TRBJ1-1	TRBV7-7	-	-	CASSARVNTEAFF	TGTGCCAGCAGCGCCCGAGTGAACACTGAAGCTTTCTTT
TRBJ2-5	TRBV7-2	-	-	CASSYARGFRETQYF	TGTGCCAGCAGCTACGCAAGGGGGTTTAGGGAGACCCAGTACTTC
TRBJ2-5	TRBV24-1	few	TRBD1	CATSDPTGDREETQYF	TGTGCCACCAGTGATCCTACAGGGGATAGGGAAGAGACCCAGTACTTC
TRBJ1-1	TRBV6-5	-	-	CASHGGGSDTEAFF	TGTGCCAGCCACGGGGGGGGGTCAGACACTGAAGCTTTCTTT
TRBJ2-3	TRBV9	few	TRBD2	CASSLGLGPDTQYF	TGTGCCAGCAGCTTAGGACTAGGCCCAGATACGCAGTATTTT